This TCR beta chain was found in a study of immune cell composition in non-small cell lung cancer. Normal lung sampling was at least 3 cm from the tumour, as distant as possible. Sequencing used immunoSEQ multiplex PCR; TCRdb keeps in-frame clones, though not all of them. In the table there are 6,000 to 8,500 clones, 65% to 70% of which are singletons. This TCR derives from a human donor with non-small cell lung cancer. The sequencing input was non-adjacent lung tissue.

CDR3 nucleotide sequence: TGTGCCAGCAGTTACCCTAGGGGGGGGGCAGATGAGCAGTTCTTC. Its translation: CASSYPRGGADEQFF. This rearrangement joins TRBV6-5 to TRBJ2-1, with D perhaps TRBD2 (7 bases). This CDR3 contains 15 residues. Trimming removed 2 bases at V and 8 bases at J, with 16 bases between. Germline V lookup: CDR1 MNHEY, CDR2 SVGAGI.